This record covers a single T cell receptor beta chain. There are 16 residues in the CDR3. Per the germline V gene, CDR1 is SGHNT and CDR2 is YYREEE (reference sequence). V dropped 0 bases and J dropped 1 base, with 13 bases sitting between them. In the original processing: Amplification with reference gene primers provided the estimates of nucleated cell counts. Assay: immunoSEQ multiplex PCR; the TCRdb copy retains only in-frame clones and omits some. D and trimming were read from the DNA, whereas the V and J calls and clone size are those reported in that table. Here the sample spans roughly 330,000 clones, around 89% being singletons. The data derive from a study of blood T cell repertoires in COVID-19. Study-wide background: Material from acute and convalescent COVID-19 was sourced from the United States, Italy and Spain. PBMCs, B-cell-depleted T cells, or T cells were the source of the cDNA or gDNA that made up the material.

The source of this sequence is a woman aged 45-59 years with active or convalescent COVID-19. V gene TRBV5-4 combines with J gene TRBJ1-1; D remains unclear. Sequencing was done on a sample of peripheral blood. CDR3 residues: CASSLVGSRANTEAFF. For the CDR3, the DNA is TGTGCCAGCAGCTTGGTAGGCTCGAGGGCGAACACTGAAGCTTTCTTT. Full variable domain (missing parts from reference TRBV5-4 and TRBJ1-1): ETGVTQSPTHLIKTRGQQVTLRCSSQSGHNTVSWYQQALGQGPQFIFQYYREEENGRGNFPPRFSGLQFPNYSSELNVNALELDDSALYLCASSLVGSRANTEAFFGQGTRLTVV.